The 7 T cell receptor beta chains below were found in one sample sequenced in a study of T cells after yellow fever vaccination. One entry per CDR3 protein results from TCRdb running MiXCR on the 5' RACE reads. The sample carries about 74,000 distinct CDR3 sequences, around 7% recorded once. The sequencing here drew on CD8+ T cells sorted from PBMCs, taken about 5 days after the first yellow fever vaccination. These receptors were obtained from a man aged 18 to 35 who received the YFV17D yellow fever vaccine.

This clonotype was picked up a small number of times. V is TRBV7-9 and J is TRBJ1-2, with 8 bases aligning to TRBD1. With V trimmed by 5 bases and J by 4 bases, 9 bases remained unmatched. Germline V gives CDR1 SEHNR, CDR2 FQNEAQ (reference sequence). The CDR3 covers 15 residues. The CDR3 sequence is CASSPRGQGRYGYTF. CDR3 nucleotides: TGTGCCAGCAGCCCACGAGGACAGGGTCGCTATGGCTACACCTTC.

Written as DNA, the CDR3 is TGCAGTGCTAGGGATCAGGGGTACGAGCAGTACTTC. This gives the protein CSARDQGYEQYF. This chain joins TRBV20-1 and TRBJ2-7, with D maybe TRBD1 (6 bases). Trimming took 3 bases from V and 4 from J, leaving 10 bases between them. Germline CDR1 is DFQATT and CDR2 is SNEGSKA (reference sequence). The CDR3 covers 12 residues.

The genes are TRBV4-1 and TRBJ2-2; D is perhaps TRBD1 (5 bases). Germline CDR1 is MGHRA and CDR2 is YSYEKL. The germline V and J ends were trimmed by 0 bases and 0 bases, with 11 bases remaining between them. This CDR3 has 17 amino acids. The CDR3 nucleotides read TGCGCCAGCAGCCAAGATTGGGGCCTCGCGAACACCGGGGAGCTGTTTTTT. Its protein product is CASSQDWGLANTGELFF.

This clonotype was detected a few times. This chain uses TRBV12-3 or TRBV12-4 with TRBJ1-2, with D unclear. Trimming removed 8 bases at V and 2 bases at J, with 9 bases between. The CDR3 runs to 12 residues. The CDR3 reads CASLRVNYGYTF. CDR3 nucleotide sequence: TGTGCCAGCCTCCGGGTGAACTATGGCTACACCTTC.

The chain has TRBV12-3 or TRBV12-4 and TRBJ1-1, with D possibly matching TRBD1 (5 bases). The CDR3 length is 15 residues. Between the trimmed V and J ends, which lost 1 base and 7 bases, there was a span of 16 bases. The CDR3 DNA follows: TGTGCCAGCAGTTTAGGTCAGGGCTCGATGGATGAAGCTTTCTTT. Its translation: CASSLGQGSMDEAFF.

The sample holds many counts of this clonotype. The chain is built from TRBV29-1 and TRBJ2-1; no definite D call. The CDR3 extends over 14 amino acids. CDR1 and CDR2 (germline): SQVTM, ANQGSEA. Trimming stripped 0 bases from V and 5 bases from J, with 11 bases between. The CDR3 DNA is TGCAGCGTTGAAGATTTTAGGGTCGACAATGAGCAGTTCTTC. This encodes CSVEDFRVDNEQFF.

This clonotype was detected ten times or more. The CDR3, as DNA: TGCGCCAGCAGCCAAGACTTCAGGGGCCATGAGCAGTTCTTC. It is translated as CASSQDFRGHEQFF. The chain joins TRBV4-3 to TRBJ2-1; D may be TRBD1 (6 bases). V shed 0 bases and J shed 8 bases, with 11 bases lying between them. The CDR3 consists of 14 residues. Germline V gene data show CDR1 as LGHNA and CDR2 as YSLEER.